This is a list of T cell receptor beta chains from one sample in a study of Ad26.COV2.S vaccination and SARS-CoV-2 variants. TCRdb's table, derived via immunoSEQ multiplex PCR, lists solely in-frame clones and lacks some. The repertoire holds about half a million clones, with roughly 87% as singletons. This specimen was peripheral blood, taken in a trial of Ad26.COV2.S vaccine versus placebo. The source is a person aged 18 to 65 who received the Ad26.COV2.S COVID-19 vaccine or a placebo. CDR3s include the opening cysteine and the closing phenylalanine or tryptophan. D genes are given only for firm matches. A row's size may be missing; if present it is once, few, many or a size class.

CDR3 protein: CASSLLPGSGSNEQFF; CDR3 DNA: TGTGCCAGCAGTTTATTGCCGGGTAGCGGGAGTAATGAGCAGTTCTTC; J gene: TRBJ2-1; D gene: TRBD2; clone size: NA; V gene: TRBV28
CDR3 protein: CARGRQGDSPLHF; CDR3 DNA: TGTGCCAGGGGCCGACAGGGGGATTCACCCCTCCACTTT; J gene: TRBJ1-6; D gene: TRBD1; clone size: few; V gene: TRBV2
CDR3 protein: CASRQLGRASNTGELFF; CDR3 DNA: TGTGCCAGCAGACAACTAGGGAGAGCGTCGAACACCGGGGAGCTGTTTTTT; J gene: TRBJ2-2; D gene: NA; clone size: NA; V gene: TRBV11-2
CDR3 protein: CASSQVGRSSYNEQFF; CDR3 DNA: TGTGCCAGCAGCCAAGTGGGAAGGTCCTCCTACAATGAGCAGTTCTTC; J gene: TRBJ2-1; D gene: NA; clone size: once; V gene: TRBV14
CDR3 protein: CASSRTGQGGFGNTIYF; CDR3 DNA: TGTGCCAGCAGCCGAACGGGACAGGGAGGCTTTGGAAACACCATATATTTT; J gene: TRBJ1-3; D gene: TRBD1; clone size: NA; V gene: TRBV3-1/TRBV3-2
CDR3 protein: CASSKQDSSYEQYF; CDR3 DNA: TGTGCCAGCAGCAAACAGGACAGTTCCTACGAGCAGTACTTC; J gene: TRBJ2-7; D gene: NA; clone size: NA; V gene: TRBV21-1
CDR3 protein: CASSSTGYPKLFF; CDR3 DNA: TGTGCCAGCAGCTCTACAGGGTATCCGAAACTGTTTTTT; J gene: TRBJ1-4; D gene: NA; clone size: NA; V gene: TRBV7-9
CDR3 protein: CASSLFPDRALNYGYTF; CDR3 DNA: TGTGCCAGCAGTCTATTTCCGGACAGGGCACTAAACTATGGCTACACCTTC; J gene: TRBJ1-2; D gene: TRBD1; clone size: NA; V gene: TRBV6-2/TRBV6-3
CDR3 protein: CASSDRRGSGNTIYF; CDR3 DNA: TGTGCCAGCAGTGACCGCAGGGGGTCTGGAAACACCATATATTTT; J gene: TRBJ1-3; D gene: TRBD1; clone size: NA; V gene: TRBV2
CDR3 protein: CASSRTGGNYGYTF; CDR3 DNA: TGTGCCAGCAGCCGGACGGGGGGGAATTATGGCTACACCTTC; J gene: TRBJ1-2; D gene: NA; clone size: once; V gene: TRBV7-6
CDR3 protein: CASSSTQGATEAFF; CDR3 DNA: TGTGCCAGCAGCTCAACCCAGGGGGCCACTGAAGCTTTCTTT; J gene: TRBJ1-1; D gene: TRBD1; clone size: NA; V gene: TRBV16
CDR3 protein: CASSSDRFLTF; CDR3 DNA: TGTGCCAGCAGCAGCGACCGCTTCCTGACTTTC; J gene: TRBJ2-6; D gene: NA; clone size: once; V gene: TRBV28
CDR3 protein: CASSVEGRQETQYF; CDR3 DNA: TGTGCCAGCAGCGTGGAAGGGAGGCAAGAGACCCAGTACTTC; J gene: TRBJ2-5; D gene: NA; clone size: NA; V gene: TRBV9
CDR3 protein: CASSMTGTGNTIYF; CDR3 DNA: TGTGCCAGCAGCATGACAGGGACTGGAAACACCATATATTTT; J gene: TRBJ1-3; D gene: TRBD1; clone size: NA; V gene: TRBV7-3
CDR3 protein: CAAGQNQETQYF; CDR3 DNA: TGTGCCGCAGGACAGAACCAAGAGACCCAGTACTTC; J gene: TRBJ2-5; D gene: NA; clone size: NA; V gene: TRBV7-9
CDR3 protein: CASGLLNPGTGGVTEAFF; CDR3 DNA: TGTGCTAGTGGTTTGCTGAACCCCGGGACAGGGGGTGTCACTGAAGCTTTCTTT; J gene: TRBJ1-1; D gene: TRBD1; clone size: NA; V gene: TRBV12-5
CDR3 protein: CATSTGQGAEAFF; CDR3 DNA: TGTGCCACCAGCACGGGACAGGGTGCTGAAGCTTTCTTT; J gene: TRBJ1-1; D gene: TRBD1; clone size: NA; V gene: TRBV15
CDR3 protein: CASSLGGSAKNIQYF; CDR3 DNA: TGTGCCAGCAGCTTGGGTGGGTCAGCCAAAAACATTCAGTACTTC; J gene: TRBJ2-4; D gene: NA; clone size: NA; V gene: TRBV5-8
CDR3 protein: CSASRLATEAFF; CDR3 DNA: TGCAGTGCTAGTCGACTTGCCACTGAAGCTTTCTTT; J gene: TRBJ1-1; D gene: NA; clone size: NA; V gene: TRBV20-1
CDR3 protein: CASSQVQGPYEQYF; CDR3 DNA: TGCGCCAGCAGCCAAGTACAGGGGCCCTACGAGCAGTACTTC; J gene: TRBJ2-7; D gene: TRBD1; clone size: NA; V gene: TRBV4-1
CDR3 protein: CASSFKTSGSYNEQFF; CDR3 DNA: TGTGCCAGCAGTTTTAAGACTAGCGGGAGTTACAATGAGCAGTTCTTC; J gene: TRBJ2-1; D gene: TRBD2; clone size: NA; V gene: TRBV27
CDR3 protein: CASSGRAGGPNNEQFF; CDR3 DNA: TGTGCCAGCAGTGGACGGGCAGGCGGGCCCAATAATGAGCAGTTCTTC; J gene: TRBJ2-1; D gene: NA; clone size: NA; V gene: TRBV6-1
CDR3 protein: CASSSGGLRRAVSHEQYF; CDR3 DNA: TGTGCCAGCAGTTCCGGGGGCCTACGGCGGGCCGTCTCCCACGAGCAGTACTTC; J gene: TRBJ2-7; D gene: NA; clone size: NA; V gene: TRBV28
CDR3 protein: CASSLVAGISTDTQYF; CDR3 DNA: TGTGCCAGCAGCTTGGTAGCGGGGATTAGCACAGATACGCAGTATTTT; J gene: TRBJ2-3; D gene: TRBD2; clone size: NA; V gene: TRBV7-2
CDR3 protein: CASRDPGQGPETQYF; CDR3 DNA: TGTGCCAGCAGAGACCCGGGACAGGGCCCGGAGACCCAGTACTTC; J gene: TRBJ2-5; D gene: TRBD1; clone size: NA; V gene: TRBV6-5
CDR3 protein: CASSFQGTPGTEAFF; CDR3 DNA: TGTGCCAGCAGTTTCCAAGGGACCCCGGGCACTGAAGCTTTCTTT; J gene: TRBJ1-1; D gene: NA; clone size: NA; V gene: TRBV28
CDR3 protein: CATSALQGVDSNQPQHF; CDR3 DNA: TGTGCCACCAGCGCCCTACAGGGGGTGGATAGCAATCAGCCCCAGCATTTT; J gene: TRBJ1-5; D gene: TRBD1; clone size: NA; V gene: TRBV15
CDR3 protein: CAIRGGGGYTF; CDR3 DNA: TGTGCCATCAGAGGGGGAGGGGGCTACACCTTC; J gene: TRBJ1-2; D gene: NA; clone size: NA; V gene: TRBV10-3
CDR3 protein: CASSEGPISYNEQFF; CDR3 DNA: TGTGCCAGCAGTGAGGGACCAATCTCCTACAATGAGCAGTTCTTC; J gene: TRBJ2-1; D gene: NA; clone size: NA; V gene: TRBV6-1
CDR3 protein: CASSGPGTGATGELFF; CDR3 DNA: TGTGCCAGCAGCGGGCCCGGGACAGGGGCCACCGGGGAGCTGTTTTTT; J gene: TRBJ2-2; D gene: TRBD1; clone size: NA; V gene: TRBV5-4
CDR3 protein: CARGGNSGESGNEQFF; CDR3 DNA: TGTGCCAGAGGGGGGAATTCGGGGGAATCGGGCAATGAGCAGTTCTTC; J gene: TRBJ2-1; D gene: NA; clone size: NA; V gene: TRBV27
CDR3 protein: CASSLVGQPFGDNEKLFF; CDR3 DNA: TGTGCCAGCAGCTTAGTGGGACAGCCCTTTGGGGATAATGAAAAACTGTTTTTT; J gene: TRBJ1-4; D gene: TRBD1; clone size: NA; V gene: TRBV7-9
CDR3 protein: CASSLRDLGIQYF; CDR3 DNA: TGTGCCAGCAGCCTCCGGGACTTGGGGATTCAGTACTTC; J gene: TRBJ2-4; D gene: NA; clone size: NA; V gene: TRBV12-3/TRBV12-4
CDR3 protein: CASSPGQDTYEQYF; CDR3 DNA: TGTGCCAGCAGCCCCGGACAGGACACCTACGAGCAGTACTTC; J gene: TRBJ2-7; D gene: TRBD1; clone size: NA; V gene: TRBV3-1/TRBV3-2
CDR3 protein: CASSPQGLNYGYTF; CDR3 DNA: TGTGCCAGCAGTCCACAGGGCCTTAACTATGGCTACACCTTC; J gene: TRBJ1-2; D gene: NA; clone size: once; V gene: TRBV6-5
CDR3 protein: CASSDRGTETQYF; CDR3 DNA: TGTGCCAGCAGCGACAGAGGCACCGAGACCCAGTACTTC; J gene: TRBJ2-5; D gene: NA; clone size: NA; V gene: TRBV5-5
CDR3 protein: CASSLTQRAIQYF; CDR3 DNA: TGTGCCAGCAGCCTCACCCAGAGGGCCATTCAGTACTTC; J gene: TRBJ2-4; D gene: NA; clone size: NA; V gene: TRBV28
CDR3 protein: CASSLKTAWGAPLHF; CDR3 DNA: TGTGCCAGCAGCTTGAAAACAGCCTGGGGGGCACCCCTCCACTTT; J gene: TRBJ1-6; D gene: NA; clone size: NA; V gene: TRBV5-4
CDR3 protein: CASSGGWSSEAFF; CDR3 DNA: TGTGCCAGCTCAGGGGGATGGAGCTCTGAAGCTTTCTTT; J gene: TRBJ1-1; D gene: NA; clone size: NA; V gene: TRBV18
CDR3 protein: CASSLLVGGDYGYTF; CDR3 DNA: TGTGCCAGCAGCTTATTGGTCGGAGGGGACTATGGCTACACCTTC; J gene: TRBJ1-2; D gene: NA; clone size: NA; V gene: TRBV7-8
CDR3 protein: CASSRGSSNQPQHF; CDR3 DNA: TGTGCCAGTTCCCGGGGGAGTAGCAATCAGCCCCAGCATTTT; J gene: TRBJ1-5; D gene: NA; clone size: once; V gene: TRBV6-5
CDR3 protein: CASSFSRGQNSPLHF; CDR3 DNA: TGTGCCAGCAGCTTTTCCAGGGGACAGAATTCACCCCTCCACTTT; J gene: TRBJ1-6; D gene: TRBD1; clone size: NA; V gene: TRBV7-2
CDR3 protein: CASSFRVPTSGGYEQYF; CDR3 DNA: TGTGCCAGCAGTTTCCGGGTCCCCACTAGCGGGGGTTACGAGCAGTACTTC; J gene: TRBJ2-7; D gene: TRBD2; clone size: NA; V gene: TRBV27
CDR3 protein: CASSETANYGYTF; CDR3 DNA: TGTGCCAGCAGTGAGACAGCTAACTATGGCTACACCTTC; J gene: TRBJ1-2; D gene: NA; clone size: NA; V gene: TRBV6-1
CDR3 protein: CASSLLGPQHF; CDR3 DNA: TGTGCCAGCAGTTTGTTGGGGCCCCAGCATTTT; J gene: TRBJ1-5; D gene: NA; clone size: NA; V gene: TRBV28
CDR3 protein: CASSQYRTGPAKLFF; CDR3 DNA: TGTGCCAGCAGCCAGTATAGGACAGGGCCCGCAAAACTGTTTTTT; J gene: TRBJ1-4; D gene: TRBD1; clone size: NA; V gene: TRBV7-8
CDR3 protein: CASSYGPGQTTYEQYF; CDR3 DNA: TGTGCCAGCAGTTACGGCCCGGGACAAACAACCTACGAGCAGTACTTC; J gene: TRBJ2-7; D gene: NA; clone size: NA; V gene: TRBV6-5
CDR3 protein: CASSDRGGNQPQHF; CDR3 DNA: TGTGCCAGCAGTGATAGGGGCGGGAATCAGCCCCAGCATTTT; J gene: TRBJ1-5; D gene: NA; clone size: NA; V gene: TRBV2
CDR3 protein: CASCPTRTDLTAGGYTF; CDR3 DNA: TGTGCCAGTTGCCCTACAAGGACAGACCTCACCGCCGGGGGCTACACCTTC; J gene: TRBJ1-2; D gene: NA; clone size: few; V gene: TRBV7-8
CDR3 protein: CASSYSRDRTTDTQYF; CDR3 DNA: TGTGCCAGCAGTTACTCAAGAGACCGGACCACAGATACGCAGTATTTT; J gene: TRBJ2-3; D gene: NA; clone size: NA; V gene: TRBV6-5
CDR3 protein: CASSLTTSGMSDTQYF; CDR3 DNA: TGTGCCAGCAGCTTAACTACTAGCGGGATGTCAGATACGCAGTATTTT; J gene: TRBJ2-3; D gene: TRBD2; clone size: NA; V gene: TRBV7-3
CDR3 protein: CASSQDRNLLAKNIQYF; CDR3 DNA: TGCGCCAGCAGCCAAGATAGGAATCTCCTAGCCAAAAACATTCAGTACTTC; J gene: TRBJ2-4; D gene: NA; clone size: NA; V gene: TRBV4-3